This T cell receptor beta chain derives from a study of T cells after posttransplantation cyclophosphamide. This clone was seen at least ten times. Its target is not known. J was trimmed by 4 bases and V by 1 base; bases with no gene match: 6. There are 15 residues in the CDR3. CDR1 and CDR2 (germline): SGHRS, YFSETQ. Overall study findings and caveats: Tissue-infiltrating T cells from skin or gut overlapped little with blood T cells. Donor-recipient repertoire similarity was low at 1-2 months, rising over year one. Recipient CMV seropositivity and CMV reactivation strongly tracked TRB clonality.

The repertoire was sequenced with immunoSEQ multiplex PCR; TCRdb's copy has only in-frame clones and lacks some. The specimen has 3,700 or so clones, none found just once. Treatment was busulfan-fludarabine conditioning, a marrow graft, and cyclophosphamide on days +3 and +4. This receptor was obtained from a female patient aged 18 to 35 who received an allogeneic stem cell transplant from an unrelated donor, was CMV-positive, and had acute GVHD only. Some T cells could come from the graft donor. The sample consisted of PBMCs, taken after allogeneic stem cell transplant with posttransplant cyclophosphamide. This chain links TRBV5-1 with TRBJ2-3, with 7 bases identical to TRBD1. The CDR3 DNA is TGCGCCAGCAGCTTGAAGCCAGGGGGTCCAGATACGCAGTATTTT. Protein: CASSLKPGGPDTQYF.